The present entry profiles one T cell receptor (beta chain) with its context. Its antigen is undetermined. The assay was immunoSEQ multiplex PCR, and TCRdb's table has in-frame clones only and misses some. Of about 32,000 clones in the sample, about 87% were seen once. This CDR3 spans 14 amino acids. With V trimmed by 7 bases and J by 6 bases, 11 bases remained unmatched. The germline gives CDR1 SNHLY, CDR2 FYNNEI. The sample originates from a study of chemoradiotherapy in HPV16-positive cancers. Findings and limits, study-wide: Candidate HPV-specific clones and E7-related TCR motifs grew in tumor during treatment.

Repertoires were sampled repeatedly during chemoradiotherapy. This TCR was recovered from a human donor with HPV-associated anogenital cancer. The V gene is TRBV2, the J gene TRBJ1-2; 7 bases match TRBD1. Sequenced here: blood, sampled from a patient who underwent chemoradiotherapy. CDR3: CASTLGYRGHGYTF. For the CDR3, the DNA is TGTGCCAGCACATTGGGTTACAGGGGCCATGGCTACACCTTC.